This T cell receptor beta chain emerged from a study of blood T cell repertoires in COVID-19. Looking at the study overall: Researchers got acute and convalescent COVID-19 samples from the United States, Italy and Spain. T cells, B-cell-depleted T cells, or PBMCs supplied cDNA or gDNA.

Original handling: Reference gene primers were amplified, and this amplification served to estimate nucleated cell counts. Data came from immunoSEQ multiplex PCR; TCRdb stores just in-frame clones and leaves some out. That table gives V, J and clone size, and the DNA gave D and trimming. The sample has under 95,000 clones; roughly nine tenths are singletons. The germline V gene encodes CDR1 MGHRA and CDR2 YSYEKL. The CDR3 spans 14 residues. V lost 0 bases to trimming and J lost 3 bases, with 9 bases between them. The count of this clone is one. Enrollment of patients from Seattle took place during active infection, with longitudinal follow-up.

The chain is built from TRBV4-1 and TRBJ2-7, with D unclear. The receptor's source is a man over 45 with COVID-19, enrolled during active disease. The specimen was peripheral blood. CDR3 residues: CASSQDTKSYEQYF. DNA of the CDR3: TGCGCCAGCAGCCAAGATACAAAAAGCTACGAGCAGTACTTC.